The T cell receptor beta chain described here comes from a study of cytomegalovirus exposure and HLA in healthy donors. Study-wide points: Through in vitro validation, three CMV-associated chains were shown to be specific for CMV antigens. Several of the most significant clusters appeared linked to common viral pathogens, based on a later analysis.

In the case of this clone: The antigen is unknown.

PCR employed 60 Vbeta and 13 Jbeta primers. Profiling relied on immunoSEQ multiplex PCR, and the TCRdb table lists in-frame clones only, not all of them. The data show under 200,000 clones, over 60% seen once. The receptor's source is a woman between 50 and 59 years old in good health and CMV-seronegative. The sequenced sample was PBMCs.

In DNA form, the CDR3 reads TGTGCCAGCAGCAGACGGGACAGGGGGACTACTGAAGCTTTCTTT. Its translation: CASSRRDRGTTEAFF. The rearrangement uses TRBV11-1 and TRBJ1-1; 11 nucleotides match TRBD1. V was clipped by 5 bases and J by 5 bases; unmatched bases: 7. The CDR3 is 15 amino acids. Germline V CDR1 and CDR2: SGHAT, FQDESV (reference sequence).